This is a list of T cell receptor beta chains from one sample in a study of shared clonotypes between healthy human individuals. Here immunoSEQ multiplex PCR was the method, and the copy in TCRdb shows in-frame clones only, minus some. The sample records 500,000 to 700,000 clones, 95% being singletons. Sequencing was done on a sample of naive CD8+ T cells sorted from blood. These receptors were collected from a woman aged 30 to 39 in good health. Each CDR3 is given with its conserved first and last residue. D genes are given only for firm matches. The size field is filled for only some rows; it gives once, few, many or a size class.

NA	TRBV19	TRBJ2-3	TRBD2	TGTGCCATTGGGACTAATACGCAGTATTTT	CAIGTNTQYF
NA	TRBV27	TRBJ2-7	NA	TGTGCCACCCGCCCCGGGACCTCCTACGAGCAGTACTTC	CATRPGTSYEQYF
NA	TRBV4-1	TRBJ1-5	TRBD1	TGCGCCAGCAGCCAGGGACAGGGGTATGGTCAGCCCCAGCATTTT	CASSQGQGYGQPQHF
NA	TRBV11-2	TRBJ2-1	NA	TGTGCCAGCAGCTTAGATCCCGGGGCCCCCAATGAGCAGTTCTTC	CASSLDPGAPNEQFF
NA	TRBV6-1	TRBJ2-7	TRBD2	TGTGCCACCTTCTTGGGGGGGTACGAGCAGTACTTC	CATFLGGYEQYF
NA	TRBV5-6	TRBJ2-1	NA	TGTGCCAGCAACCCGGTGGACCAACCCTCCTACAATGAGCAGTTCTTC	CASNPVDQPSYNEQFF
NA	TRBV23-1	TRBJ2-7	TRBD1	TGCGCCAGCAGTCGACCGGACAGGGGGCCACCGTACGAGCAGTACTTC	CASSRPDRGPPYEQYF
NA	TRBV2	TRBJ2-5	TRBD2	TGTGCCAGCAGTGAAGCGGGGGGGGAGACCCAGTACTTC	CASSEAGGETQYF
NA	TRBV28	TRBJ1-4	NA	TGTGCCAGCAGCCAAGGGGGTACGGGGGCGGTTCCGGCGGAAAAACTGTTTTTT	CASSQGGTGAVPAEKLFF
NA	TRBV5-6	TRBJ2-6	TRBD2	TGTGCCAGCAGCGCGGGACTAGCGGGAGACTCTGGGGCCAACGTCCTGACTTTC	CASSAGLAGDSGANVLTF
NA	TRBV5-6	TRBJ2-5	NA	TGTGCCAGCAGCTTGGGGTTTCAGGGGCAAGAGACCCAGTACTTC	CASSLGFQGQETQYF
NA	TRBV7-7	TRBJ2-2	TRBD2	TGTGCCAGCAGCACCCAGATGGGACTAGCGGGAGGGCCGAGTGAACCCGGGGAGCTGTTTTTT	CASSTQMGLAGGPSEPGELFF
NA	TRBV7-9	TRBJ2-5	TRBD2	TGTGCCAGCTCCTCGGGACTACAAGAGACCCAGTACTTC	CASSSGLQETQYF
NA	TRBV6-7	TRBJ2-4	TRBD2	TGTGCCAGCAGACCGACGAGAGCGGGAGTCAAAAACATTCAGTACTTC	CASRPTRAGVKNIQYF
once	TRBV7-8	TRBJ2-1	TRBD2	TGTGCCAGCAGCTTAGGGGGGAGGGCCCGCTACAATGAGCAGTTCTTC	CASSLGGRARYNEQFF
NA	TRBV28	TRBJ2-7	NA	TGTGCCAGCAGCCCTATGACTAGCTACGAGCAGTACTTC	CASSPMTSYEQYF
NA	TRBV28	TRBJ2-7	TRBD1	TGTGCCAGCAGCAAATCCGGGACAGCCTACGAGCAGTACTTC	CASSKSGTAYEQYF
NA	TRBV27	TRBJ1-6	NA	TGTGCCAGCAACCCCGACGGAATCTATAATTCACCCCTCCACTTT	CASNPDGIYNSPLHF
NA	TRBV4-1	TRBJ2-3	NA	TGCGCCAGCTCCCAAGGGGCAGATACGCAGTATTTT	CASSQGADTQYF
few	TRBV7-7	TRBJ2-7	NA	TGTGCCAGCAGCCAAGGACCCGAGGGCTACGAGCAGTACTTC	CASSQGPEGYEQYF
NA	TRBV11-2	TRBJ2-7	NA	TGTGCCAGCAGCTTAGTTGGGCCGGATTGGGAGCAGTACTTC	CASSLVGPDWEQYF
NA	TRBV28	TRBJ2-7	NA	TGTGCCAGCAGTTTAAGGGGACGGTACTACGAGCAGTACTTC	CASSLRGRYYEQYF
NA	TRBV7-9	TRBJ2-7	TRBD1	TGTGCCAGCAGTCCTAAAGACAGGGTCGCCTACGAGCAGTACTTC	CASSPKDRVAYEQYF
NA	TRBV7-9	TRBJ2-7	TRBD1	TGTGCCAGCAGCCAGACCAGGACAGGGGAAACCCCCTACGAGCAGTACTTC	CASSQTRTGETPYEQYF
NA	TRBV29-1	TRBJ1-3	TRBD1	TGCAGCGTTGGCGGGACAGAAGGCTCTGGAAACACCATATATTTT	CSVGGTEGSGNTIYF
NA	TRBV21-1	TRBJ1-5	NA	TGTGCCAGCAGCAAAGAGCTACCCCGAAAGGTGGACAGGGATCCCGCAGGAAGCAATCAGCCCCAGCATTTT	CASSKELPRKVDRDPAGSNQPQHF
NA	TRBV9	TRBJ2-5	NA	TGTGCCAGCAGCGTTGTGGGAGAGGAGACCCAGTACTTC	CASSVVGEETQYF
NA	TRBV18	TRBJ1-5	TRBD1	TGTGCCAGCTCACCGACACGAGGACAGGGTTCAAACAATCAGCCCCAGCATTTT	CASSPTRGQGSNNQPQHF
NA	TRBV7-9	TRBJ2-3	NA	TGTGCCAGCAGCGTCCAGCATTCGGGACACACGTCCCCAGATACGCAGTATTTT	CASSVQHSGHTSPDTQYF
NA	TRBV29-1	TRBJ2-7	TRBD2	TGCAGGGCTAGCGGGTTAACCTACGAGCAGTACTTC	CRASGLTYEQYF
NA	TRBV7-9	TRBJ1-2	NA	TGTGCCAGCAGCTCCCCCATGACGGACCCTCTTCTACCTATGTTAGACTACACCTTC	CASSSPMTDPLLPMLDYTF
NA	TRBV6-5	TRBJ1-1	NA	TGTGCCAGCAGTTACCGAGAAGGGGACACTGAAGCTTTCTTT	CASSYREGDTEAFF
NA	TRBV5-4	TRBJ1-4	TRBD1	TGTGCCAGCAGCTTGAGTGGGACAGGGGTTAAGGAAAAACTGTTTTTT	CASSLSGTGVKEKLFF
NA	TRBV7-8	TRBJ2-5	TRBD1	TGTGCCAGCAGCTTACGAGACAGGGCCCAAGAGACCCAGTACTTC	CASSLRDRAQETQYF
NA	TRBV27	TRBJ1-5	NA	TGTGCCAGCAGTAGCGGGGGACAGCCCCAGCATTTT	CASSSGGQPQHF
NA	TRBV7-9	TRBJ2-1	NA	TGTGCCAGCAGCCATAATCAGGGTGAGCAGTTCTTC	CASSHNQGEQFF
NA	TRBV16	TRBJ1-2	TRBD1	TGTGCCAGCAGCCAATCGAGGGGGACAGGGAATGATGGCTACACCTTC	CASSQSRGTGNDGYTF
NA	TRBV2	TRBJ1-5	NA	TGTGCCAGCAGTTCTCAGGGGTATAGCAATCAGCCCCAGCATTTT	CASSSQGYSNQPQHF
NA	TRBV6-5	TRBJ2-7	NA	TGTGCCAGCAGTTATGGAGAGCTTCCCTACGAGCAGTACTTC	CASSYGELPYEQYF
NA	TRBV4-1	TRBJ1-4	NA	TGCGCCAGCAGCCAAGAGGCAGGGGTCCTTGAAAAACTGTTTTTT	CASSQEAGVLEKLFF
NA	TRBV27	TRBJ2-4	NA	TGTGCCAGCAGTTGGAGTTCTAGGGTCCAGGACATTCAGTACTTC	CASSWSSRVQDIQYF
NA	TRBV12-1	TRBJ2-1	NA	TGTGCCAGCAGCTCCCCGACTAGCGGGAGTATATATGAGCAGTTCTTC	CASSSPTSGSIYEQFF
NA	TRBV5-5	TRBJ2-7	TRBD2	TGTGCCAGCAGCTTGGATAGAGCGGGAGGGATCTACGAGCAGTACTTC	CASSLDRAGGIYEQYF
once	TRBV28	TRBJ2-3	NA	TGTGCCAGCAGTTACTTAGCGACTAGCACAGATACGCAGTATTTT	CASSYLATSTDTQYF
once	TRBV4-1	TRBJ2-1	NA	TGCGCCAGCAGCCAACGTGGGATCGGGGGTGGAAATGAGCAGTTCTTC	CASSQRGIGGGNEQFF
NA	TRBV10-3	TRBJ2-4	NA	TGTGCCATCAGTGACGAGGAGGTGGGGGCCAAAAACATTCAGTACTTC	CAISDEEVGAKNIQYF
NA	TRBV28	TRBJ2-7	NA	TGTGCCAGCAGTTTCCTCTCCTACGAGCAGTACTTC	CASSFLSYEQYF
NA	TRBV11-2	TRBJ2-7	TRBD1	TGTGCCAGCAGCTTAGCGACAGGGTACGAGCAGTACTTC	CASSLATGYEQYF
NA	TRBV19	TRBJ2-3	NA	TGTGCCAGTAGTATAGATCCCAGCACAGATACGCAGTATTTT	CASSIDPSTDTQYF
NA	TRBV10-3	TRBJ1-5	NA	TGTGCCATCAGTGAATTCAGCGATAGCAATCAGCCCCAGCATTTT	CAISEFSDSNQPQHF
NA	TRBV27	TRBJ1-5	NA	TGTGCCAGCAGTTTCCCTAATCAGCCCCAGCATTTT	CASSFPNQPQHF
NA	TRBV7-9	TRBJ2-7	NA	TGTGCCAGCAGCAAGGGCTTATACCGGGACCCTAGAGGGCCCGAGCAGTACTTC	CASSKGLYRDPRGPEQYF
few	TRBV4-1	TRBJ2-1	NA	TGCGCCAGCAGCCAACAACAATTCAATGAGCAGTTCTTC	CASSQQQFNEQFF
NA	TRBV27	TRBJ2-1	TRBD2	TGTGCCAGTGGGACTAGCGGTGACAATGAGCAGTTCTTC	CASGTSGDNEQFF
NA	TRBV28	TRBJ1-2	NA	TGTGCCAGCAGTTCGGGATACAGGGCTTACACCTTC	CASSSGYRAYTF